Reported below is one T cell receptor (beta chain). These data are taken from a study of blood T cell repertoires in COVID-19. Study overall: Samples of COVID-19 (acute and convalescent) were obtained from the United States, Italy and Spain. T cells, B-cell-depleted T cells, or PBMCs provided the cDNA or gDNA that served as material.

Original processing notes: Estimation of nucleated cell counts relied on the amplification of reference gene primers. TCRdb's copy holds only in-frame clones and misses some; the assay was immunoSEQ multiplex PCR. V, J and clone size are taken as reported in that table, and D and trimming were inferred from the DNA itself. The sample carries about 69,000 clones, 85% to 90% recorded once. Deletions cut 2 bases from V and 4 bases from J, with 5 bases between. This CDR3 comprises 12 residues. The germline V gene has CDR1 SNHLY and CDR2 FYNNEI. The receptor was derived from a man in his forties or fifties with acute or convalescent COVID-19. Sample: peripheral blood. V is TRBV2 and J is TRBJ2-5; perhaps TRBD2 as D (5 bases). As DNA, the CDR3 is TGTGCCAGCAGTGAACGGGGAGAGACCCAGTACTTC. Protein product: CASSERGETQYF.